The rows below give T cell receptor beta chains drawn from one sample of a study of CD8 T cells in ankylosing spondylitis. MiXCR, applied by TCRdb to the 5' RACE reads, yields one record per CDR3 protein. The repertoire includes around 540,000 distinct CDR3 sequences, roughly 13% of them detected once, and approximately 6.2% sits in the top ten. Material for sequencing was blood, either unsorted or a sorted T cell fraction (not recorded which). The origin of the receptors is a male donor with ankylosing spondylitis. Both conserved end residues are part of each CDR3. Fields, in order: V gene, clone size, CDR3 length, J gene, D gene, CDR3 DNA, CDR3 protein. The D gene is left open where the match is weak. For some rows the clone size is stated as once, few or many, or as a class when expanded; others skip it.

v_gene: TRBV24-1
abundance: many
len: 11
j_gene: TRBJ2-7
d_gene: TRBD1
CDR3nt: TGTGCCACAGGGGACAGATACGAGCAGTACTTC
CDR3aa: CATGDRYEQYF

v_gene: TRBV4-1
abundance: -
len: 16
j_gene: TRBJ1-2
d_gene: -
CDR3nt: TGCGCCAGCAGCCAAGACCCCGGGGCGTTGTGGTATGGCTACACCTTC
CDR3aa: CASSQDPGALWYGYTF

v_gene: TRBV20-1
abundance: -
len: 12
j_gene: TRBJ2-1
d_gene: -
CDR3nt: TGCAGTGCTAGAGATATTAACGGGGAGCGGTTCTTC
CDR3aa: CSARDINGERFF

v_gene: TRBV10-3
abundance: -
len: 15
j_gene: TRBJ2-7
d_gene: -
CDR3nt: TGTGCCATCAGTGAGTTGAGGGGGGCTGGCGGCGAGCAGTACTTC
CDR3aa: CAISELRGAGGEQYF

v_gene: TRBV12-3/TRBV12-4
abundance: -
len: 15
j_gene: TRBJ2-1
d_gene: TRBD2
CDR3nt: TGTGCCAGCAGGCAATCAATAGCGGGATCCAATGAGCAGTTCTTC
CDR3aa: CASRQSIAGSNEQFF

v_gene: TRBV3-1
abundance: few
len: 13
j_gene: TRBJ1-2
d_gene: -
CDR3nt: TGTGCCAGCAGCCCTCTGACATCCTATGGCTACACCTTC
CDR3aa: CASSPLTSYGYTF

v_gene: TRBV5-6
abundance: few
len: 15
j_gene: TRBJ2-3
d_gene: TRBD1
CDR3nt: TGTGCCAGCAGCCCAACGCCGACAGGGGTAGATACGCAGTATTTT
CDR3aa: CASSPTPTGVDTQYF

v_gene: TRBV5-6
abundance: -
len: 15
j_gene: TRBJ2-1
d_gene: -
CDR3nt: TGTGCCAGCAGCTTGATGACCGGGGGTAGCAATGAGCAGTTCTTC
CDR3aa: CASSLMTGGSNEQFF

v_gene: TRBV27
abundance: many
len: 15
j_gene: TRBJ1-2
d_gene: -
CDR3nt: TGTGCCAGCAGACCACAGAATCCGGTTAACTATGGCTACACCTTC
CDR3aa: CASRPQNPVNYGYTF

v_gene: TRBV5-5
abundance: -
len: 17
j_gene: TRBJ2-1
d_gene: TRBD2
CDR3nt: TGTGCCAGCAGCCCCCCATGGGGGACTAGCGGGATGTATGAGCAGTTCTTC
CDR3aa: CASSPPWGTSGMYEQFF

v_gene: TRBV6-1
abundance: few
len: 15
j_gene: TRBJ1-4
d_gene: -
CDR3nt: TGTGCCAGCAGCCTCCTGGGGACGGGGGAGAAAAAACTGTTTTTT
CDR3aa: CASSLLGTGEKKLFF

v_gene: TRBV29-1
abundance: few
len: 13
j_gene: TRBJ2-2
d_gene: -
CDR3nt: TGCAGCGCTCGTACCCAGCGCACCGGGGAGCTGTTTTTT
CDR3aa: CSARTQRTGELFF

v_gene: TRBV11-2
abundance: -
len: 14
j_gene: TRBJ1-2
d_gene: -
CDR3nt: TGTGCCAGCAGCGCAGAGTTGTTGGGGTATGGCTACACCTTC
CDR3aa: CASSAELLGYGYTF

v_gene: TRBV12-3/TRBV12-4
abundance: -
len: 15
j_gene: TRBJ1-2
d_gene: -
CDR3nt: TGTGCCAGCAGCCACCGACGGAGCTCTAACTATGGCTACACCTTC
CDR3aa: CASSHRRSSNYGYTF

v_gene: TRBV10-2
abundance: many
len: 13
j_gene: TRBJ2-3
d_gene: -
CDR3nt: TGCGCCAGCAGTGCCAGACGCGCAGATACGCAGTATTTT
CDR3aa: CASSARRADTQYF

v_gene: TRBV21-1
abundance: few
len: 16
j_gene: TRBJ2-5
d_gene: -
CDR3nt: TGTGCCAGCAGCAGCAAGGGGTGGCCAAGGTGGGAGACCCAGTACTTC
CDR3aa: CASSSKGWPRWETQYF

v_gene: TRBV20-1
abundance: many
len: 14
j_gene: TRBJ1-1
d_gene: TRBD1
CDR3nt: TGCAGTGCTAGAGACCCAGGGGGCCTCACTGAAGCTTTCTTT
CDR3aa: CSARDPGGLTEAFF

v_gene: TRBV20-1
abundance: -
len: 13
j_gene: TRBJ1-5
d_gene: -
CDR3nt: TGCAGTGCATTACTCCATAGCAATCAGCCCCAGCATTTT
CDR3aa: CSALLHSNQPQHF

v_gene: TRBV12-3/TRBV12-4
abundance: many
len: 16
j_gene: TRBJ1-4
d_gene: -
CDR3nt: TGTGCCAGCACCCCAAGAAAAAGGAGCCAGAATGAAAAACTGTTTTTT
CDR3aa: CASTPRKRSQNEKLFF

v_gene: TRBV5-6
abundance: few
len: 16
j_gene: TRBJ1-4
d_gene: TRBD1
CDR3nt: TGTGCCAGCAGCTCAGGGACAGACCCAACTAATGAAAAACTGTTTTTT
CDR3aa: CASSSGTDPTNEKLFF

v_gene: TRBV5-1
abundance: many
len: 16
j_gene: TRBJ2-2
d_gene: TRBD1
CDR3nt: TGCGCCAGCAGCCCATTTACAGGGGGCGATACCGGGGAGCTGTTTTTT
CDR3aa: CASSPFTGGDTGELFF

v_gene: TRBV13
abundance: -
len: 15
j_gene: TRBJ1-1
d_gene: -
CDR3nt: TGTGCCAGCAGCTTAGTGCAGGGAAGGGCCACTGAAGCTTTCTTT
CDR3aa: CASSLVQGRATEAFF

v_gene: TRBV29-1
abundance: -
len: 12
j_gene: TRBJ2-1
d_gene: -
CDR3nt: TGCAGCGTCGGGGACACCTACAATGAGCAGTTCTTC
CDR3aa: CSVGDTYNEQFF

v_gene: TRBV12-3/TRBV12-4
abundance: many
len: 14
j_gene: TRBJ2-4
d_gene: -
CDR3nt: TGTGCCAGCAGTTTAGACGGCCCAGCAGACATTCAGTACTTC
CDR3aa: CASSLDGPADIQYF

v_gene: TRBV12-3/TRBV12-4
abundance: few
len: 14
j_gene: TRBJ1-5
d_gene: TRBD1
CDR3nt: TGTGCCAGCAGTGACAGGGAGGGCAATCAGCCCCAGCATTTT
CDR3aa: CASSDREGNQPQHF

v_gene: TRBV25-1
abundance: few
len: 15
j_gene: TRBJ1-1
d_gene: -
CDR3nt: TGTGCCAGCAGTGCTCGACAGGCGTTGGACACTGAAGCTTTCTTT
CDR3aa: CASSARQALDTEAFF

v_gene: TRBV20-1
abundance: -
len: 18
j_gene: TRBJ2-2
d_gene: TRBD2
CDR3nt: TGCAGTGCTAGGGTCTATAGCGGGAGGGGCGGGTACACCGGGGAGCTGTTTTTT
CDR3aa: CSARVYSGRGGYTGELFF

v_gene: TRBV10-2
abundance: -
len: 13
j_gene: TRBJ2-5
d_gene: TRBD2
CDR3nt: TGCGCCAGCTCAACGGGACTAGACGAGACCCAGTACTTC
CDR3aa: CASSTGLDETQYF

v_gene: TRBV3-1
abundance: -
len: 16
j_gene: TRBJ1-4
d_gene: -
CDR3nt: TGTGCCAGCAGCCTCCCAATGTCGTCAACTAATGAAAAACTGTTTTTT
CDR3aa: CASSLPMSSTNEKLFF

v_gene: TRBV27
abundance: -
len: 16
j_gene: TRBJ2-5
d_gene: -
CDR3nt: TGTGCCAGCAGTACCCGACAGAACCAGTACCAAGAGACCCAGTACTTC
CDR3aa: CASSTRQNQYQETQYF

v_gene: TRBV28
abundance: -
len: 12
j_gene: TRBJ2-5
d_gene: -
CDR3nt: TGTGCCAGCAGTCCCCTGTCCGAGACCCAGTACTTC
CDR3aa: CASSPLSETQYF

v_gene: TRBV13
abundance: -
len: 15
j_gene: TRBJ1-6
d_gene: -
CDR3nt: TGTGCCAGCAGCTTAGGGGGAGGGCGGAATTCACCCCTCCACTTT
CDR3aa: CASSLGGGRNSPLHF

v_gene: TRBV16
abundance: -
len: 15
j_gene: TRBJ1-1
d_gene: -
CDR3nt: TGTGCCAGCAGCCAATCCGCGGCAGGATACACTGAAGCTTTCTTT
CDR3aa: CASSQSAAGYTEAFF

v_gene: TRBV7-8
abundance: -
len: 15
j_gene: TRBJ1-3
d_gene: -
CDR3nt: TGTGCCAGCAGCCCCCTCTGGGGGGTAGGAAACACCATATATTTT
CDR3aa: CASSPLWGVGNTIYF

v_gene: TRBV5-1
abundance: few
len: 15
j_gene: TRBJ2-5
d_gene: -
CDR3nt: TGCGCCAGCAGCTCCCGTTCGTCTAGACAAGAGACCCAGTACTTC
CDR3aa: CASSSRSSRQETQYF

v_gene: TRBV20-1
abundance: -
len: 20
j_gene: TRBJ2-4
d_gene: -
CDR3nt: TGCTGTGCTAGAAGGATCCCTCCCGGCGGCGGGACGAGGGTCAAAAACATTCAGTACTTC
CDR3aa: CCARRIPPGGGTRVKNIQYF

v_gene: TRBV20-1
abundance: -
len: 16
j_gene: TRBJ2-3
d_gene: -
CDR3nt: TGCAGTGCTAAGGGGGGAAGCGGGGCGGGCACAGATACGCAGTATTTT
CDR3aa: CSAKGGSGAGTDTQYF

v_gene: TRBV19
abundance: -
len: 13
j_gene: TRBJ2-1
d_gene: -
CDR3nt: TGTGCCAGTAGTATACTAGGGGACAATGAGCAGTTCTTC
CDR3aa: CASSILGDNEQFF

v_gene: TRBV7-2
abundance: -
len: 15
j_gene: TRBJ1-2
d_gene: TRBD1
CDR3nt: TGTGCCAGCAGCGTAGGGTCAGGGGGCGGCTATGGCTACACCTTC
CDR3aa: CASSVGSGGGYGYTF

v_gene: TRBV5-5
abundance: few
len: 16
j_gene: TRBJ2-3
d_gene: TRBD2
CDR3nt: TGTGCCAGCAGCTTGGGTTTCGCCGCGGGGGGAGATACGCAGTATTTT
CDR3aa: CASSLGFAAGGDTQYF

v_gene: TRBV6-6
abundance: -
len: 12
j_gene: TRBJ2-5
d_gene: -
CDR3nt: TGTGCCAGCAGTTACTTTGAGGAGACCCAGTACTTC
CDR3aa: CASSYFEETQYF